Listed below are T cell receptor beta chains from one sample, sequenced in a study of cytomegalovirus exposure and HLA in healthy donors. Sequenced by immunoSEQ multiplex PCR; TCRdb stores in-frame clones only, minus some. Of about 160,000 clones listed, almost 80% were seen once; the top ten hold around 1.3%. Sample: PBMCs. These receptors all come from a woman aged 50 to 60 in good health and CMV-seronegative. Both conserved end residues are part of each CDR3. A D gene is named only where the DNA matches it firmly. Clone size is stated in some rows and not others, as once, few, many or a class when expanded.

TRBJ1-1 | . | TRBD1 | TRBV7-9 | TGTGCCAGCAGCCACCCACAGGGGTACACTGAAGCTTTCTTT | CASSHPQGYTEAFF
TRBJ2-6 | . | TRBD2 | TRBV28 | TGTGCCAGCAGTTTAAACATAGGGCGGGGGACTGGGGCCAACGTCCTGACTTTC | CASSLNIGRGTGANVLTF
TRBJ2-7 | . | TRBD1 | TRBV28 | TGTGCCAGCAGTGATGGGACAGCGCTCTACGAGCAGTACTTC | CASSDGTALYEQYF
TRBJ1-2 | . | . | TRBV4-3 | TGCGCCAGCAGCCAGGACTCGAGCGATAAGAGCTATGGCTACACCTTC | CASSQDSSDKSYGYTF
TRBJ1-4 | . | . | TRBV5-5 | TGTGCCAGCAGCTTGGCGGGTGCAACTAATGAAAAACTGTTTTTT | CASSLAGATNEKLFF
TRBJ1-2 | . | TRBD1 | TRBV19 | TGTGCCAGTACCGGGACAGGGGGCTCGGGCGGCTACACCTTC | CASTGTGGSGGYTF
TRBJ2-4 | . | . | TRBV7-2 | TGTGCCAGCAGCTCGGGGAACATTCAGTACTTC | CASSSGNIQYF
TRBJ1-2 | . | TRBD1 | TRBV5-4 | TGTGCCAGCAGCCCAGGGACAGGGGGCGGAGGTGACTATGGCTACACCTTC | CASSPGTGGGGDYGYTF
TRBJ2-2 | . | . | TRBV15 | TGTGCCACCAGCAGGGGGGCAGGGTACACCGGGGAGCTGTTTTTT | CATSRGAGYTGELFF
TRBJ2-2 | . | TRBD1 | TRBV15 | TGTGCCACCAGCAGAGATGGACAGGGGGCCGGCACCGGGGAGCTGTTTTTT | CATSRDGQGAGTGELFF
TRBJ2-7 | . | TRBD1 | TRBV29-1 | TGCAGCGTTGTCCGGGACAGCTCCTACGAGCAGTACTTC | CSVVRDSSYEQYF
TRBJ1-3 | few | . | TRBV6-5 | TGTGCCAGCAGTTACTCCGGACAGAGCTCTGGAAACACCATATATTTT | CASSYSGQSSGNTIYF
TRBJ1-2 | . | . | TRBV7-9 | TGTGCCAGCAGCTTAATGGGGCAGAACTATGGCTACACCTTC | CASSLMGQNYGYTF
TRBJ2-3 | . | TRBD1 | TRBV11-2 | TGTGCCAGCAGCTTAGTCCAGGGGGACGTAACAGGTTTGCAGTATTTT | CASSLVQGDVTGLQYF
TRBJ2-2 | . | . | TRBV28 | TGTGCCAGCAGTTCCACCGGGACAAGATTAACCGGGGAGCTGTTTTTT | CASSSTGTRLTGELFF
TRBJ2-1 | . | . | TRBV29-1 | TGCAGCGACCGGTTTAGGGGCAATGAGCAGTTCTTC | CSDRFRGNEQFF